This entry lists 20 T cell receptor beta chains sequenced from one sample in a study of graft-versus-host responses after intestinal transplantation. Their cognate antigens are unknown. TCRdb's copy holds only in-frame clones and misses some; the assay was immunoSEQ multiplex PCR. The sample yields approximately 90,000 clones, roughly 85% seen once. The source material was unstimulated CD4+ T cells sorted from spleen or lymph node cells, sampled before intestinal transplant. The origin of the receptors is a human donor who received an intestinal transplant.

J is TRBJ1-1 and V is TRBV7-3, with D hard to call. The germline gives CDR1 SGHTA, CDR2 FQGTGA. The CDR3 spans 14 residues. The V and J ends lost 2 bases and 4 bases respectively, with 11 bases between them. This chain's CDR3 is CASSLLGGSTEAFF. CDR3 coding DNA: TGTGCCAGCAGCTTACTCGGCGGGAGCACTGAAGCTTTCTTT.

There are a few counts of this clone. The rearrangement links TRBV6-5 to TRBJ2-7, with D perhaps matching TRBD1 (5 bases). CDR3 length: 14 residues. V lost 2 bases and J lost 7, with 15 bases in between. CDR1 and CDR2 from the germline V gene are MNHEY and SVGAGI. The CDR3 is CASSYPGKSGEQYF. Written as DNA, the CDR3 is TGTGCCAGCAGTTACCCAGGGAAATCTGGGGAGCAGTACTTC.

V gene TRBV28 combines with J gene TRBJ1-1, with D maybe TRBD1 (5 bases). Trimming left V 6 bases short and J 2 bases short, with 13 bases between. Per the germline V gene, CDR1 is MDHEN and CDR2 is SYDVKM. The CDR3 totals 14 residues. DNA of the CDR3: TGTGCCAGCAGGTTCCCCGGGACTAACACTGAAGCTTTCTTT. The encoded protein is CASRFPGTNTEAFF.

This sequence joins TRBV7-2 and TRBJ1-1, with a weak D call TRBD1 (5 bases). Germline V gene lookup returns CDR1 SGHTA and CDR2 FQGNSA. The CDR3 covers 14 residues. Between the trimmed V and J ends, which lost 2 bases and 5 bases, there was a span of 12 bases. CDR3 nucleotide sequence: TGTGCCAGCAGCTTACTGTTTCGGGGGACTGAAGCTTTCTTT. This gives the protein CASSLLFRGTEAFF. Full variable domain (remainder filled in from reference TRBV7-2 and TRBJ1-1): GAGVSQSPSNKVTEKGKDVELRCDPISGHTALYWYRQSLGQGLEFLIYFQGNSAPDKSGLPSDRFSAERTGGSVSTLTIQRTQQEDSAVYLCASSLLFRGTEAFFGQGTRLTVV.

The rearrangement uses TRBV27 and TRBJ2-3; 9 bases match TRBD1. The CDR3 has 16 residues. Per the germline V gene, CDR1 is MNHEY and CDR2 is SMNVEV (reference sequence). J lost 3 bases, V lost 5 bases, and 9 bases had no gene match. In nucleotides, the CDR3 is TGTGCCAGCAGTCCACGGACAGGGGTGGTAACAGATACGCAGTATTTT. The encoded protein is CASSPRTGVVTDTQYF.

The V call is TRBV28, the J call TRBJ1-1, with a tentative D call TRBD1 (5 bases). Germline V gene sequence: CDR1 MDHEN, CDR2 SYDVKM. The CDR3 is 14 residues long. V was cut by 1 base and J by 7 bases, with 13 bases left in between. The CDR3 sequence: CASSLSGRGLEAFF. The CDR3 DNA reads TGTGCCAGCAGTTTATCGGGGAGGGGTCTTGAAGCTTTCTTT.

The rearrangement links TRBV10-2 to TRBJ2-7; 11 nucleotides match TRBD1. CDR1 WSHSY and CDR2 SAAADI come from the germline V gene. V trimming: 2 bases; J trimming: 3 bases; junction bases outside the gene matches: 12. The CDR3 sequence is 18 residues long. CDR3 amino acids: CASSEPYSGTGGFYEQYF. The CDR3 DNA follows: TGCGCCAGCAGTGAGCCCTACTCGGGGACAGGGGGATTCTACGAGCAGTACTTC.

V and J are TRBV2 and TRBJ2-5, with a possible D match to TRBD1 (6 bases). CDR3 length equals 14 residues. Germline V gene sequence: CDR1 SNHLY, CDR2 FYNNEI. The V and J ends lost 6 bases and 3 bases respectively, with 14 bases between them. As DNA, the CDR3 is TGTGCCAGCAGACCGGGACATTGGGAAGAGACCCAGTACTTC. It translates to CASRPGHWEETQYF.

In its sample, this clone was seen a few times. The genes are TRBV5-1 and TRBJ1-5, with D hard to call. V was shortened by 0 bases and J by 4 bases, with 14 bases between the two germline ends. There are 16 residues in the CDR3. The germline gives CDR1 SGHRS, CDR2 YFSETQ. The CDR3 is CASSLAPVTGNQPQHF. In DNA, the CDR3 is TGCGCCAGCAGCTTGGCCCCGGTTACGGGGAATCAGCCCCAGCATTTT.

The rearrangement uses TRBV28 and TRBJ2-7; no firm D call. This CDR3 has 12 amino acids. Trimming pared 2 bases from V and 4 bases from J, leaving 6 bases between. Looked up from germline, CDR1 is MDHEN and CDR2 is SYDVKM. The CDR3 region has the DNA TGTGCCAGCAGTTTACCAGTATACGAGCAGTACTTC. Translated: CASSLPVYEQYF.

This rearrangement joins TRBV7-8 to TRBJ1-1; D is undetermined. This CDR3 is built from 11 residues. The V gene's germline CDR1 is SGHVS and CDR2 FQNEAQ. Trimming took off 2 bases at V and 8 bases at J, with 6 bases between the two ends. The CDR3 here is CASSLKREAFF. CDR3 DNA sequence: TGTGCCAGCAGCTTAAAGCGAGAAGCTTTCTTT.

Comments on this clone: Other DNA variants within this sample encode the same CDR3. This rearrangement joins TRBV19 to TRBJ2-3; D gene ambiguous. The CDR3 is 14 residues long. V lost 1 base to trimming and J lost 1 base, with 6 bases between them. Germline V gene data show CDR1 as LNHDA and CDR2 as SQIVND (reference sequence). The CDR3 region is CASSIGGGTDTQYF. The CDR3 DNA sequence: TGTGCCAGTAGTATAGGAGGCGGCACAGATACGCAGTATTTT.

This clone is a singleton in its sample. This chain joins TRBV11-2 and TRBJ1-6; D perhaps matches TRBD1 (5 bases). CDR1 and CDR2 from the germline V gene are SGHAT and FQNNGV. The CDR3 spans 11 residues. Trimming stripped 5 bases from V and 9 bases from J, with 5 bases between. The chain's CDR3 is CASSTGSPLHF. As DNA, the CDR3 is TGTGCCAGCAGCACAGGTTCACCCCTCCACTTT.

This clone appeared many times. This chain links TRBV19 with TRBJ1-2; 7 bases are a match to TRBD1. Trimming took 5 bases from V and 7 from J; bases not matched to a gene: 10. The CDR3 runs 14 residues. Germline CDR1 LNHDA, CDR2 SQIVND (reference sequence). The CDR3 loop reads CASSVSQGSGGYTF. The DNA of the CDR3 is TGTGCCAGTAGTGTCTCACAGGGGAGTGGTGGCTACACCTTC.

This rearrangement joins TRBV4-1 to TRBJ2-5, with TRBD1 identical over 12 bases. After removal of 1 base from V and 4 bases from J, the junction contained 7 bases not matched to a gene. Germline V gene sequence: CDR1 MGHRA, CDR2 YSYEKL. The CDR3 extends over 17 amino acids. The chain's CDR3 is CASSQGGTGGAGETQYF. As DNA, the CDR3 is TGCGCCAGCAGCCAAGGAGGGACAGGGGGCGCGGGAGAGACCCAGTACTTC.

V usage is TRBV28 and J usage is TRBJ2-2; TRBD1 matches at 8 bases. The junction had 18 bases not matched to a gene; V was cut back by 5 bases and J by 4 bases. This CDR3 contains 19 residues. Germline CDR1 is MDHEN and CDR2 is SYDVKM. The CDR3 DNA sequence: TGTGCCAGCAGTCCCTCTTTTTTGGTCGACAGGGGCGGCACCGGGGAGCTGTTTTTT. This encodes CASSPSFLVDRGGTGELFF.

This clone has a handful of counts. The CDR3: CASSLDRKNIQYF. The CDR3 nucleotides read TGTGCCAGCAGCTTAGATCGGAAAAACATTCAGTACTTC. V and J are TRBV11-2 and TRBJ2-4; D not certain. The V gene's germline CDR1 is SGHAT and CDR2 FQNNGV. V was pared by 0 bases and J by 4 bases, with 4 bases between. This CDR3 region has 13 residues.

This clone has just a few counts. The chain joins TRBV29-1 to TRBJ1-1; D is undetermined. V was pared by 1 base and J by 11 bases, with 11 bases between. The CDR3 loop spans 11 amino acids. CDR1 SQVTM and CDR2 ANQGSEA come from the germline V gene. The CDR3 loop is CSVEASRAAFF. Here the CDR3 DNA reads TGCAGCGTTGAAGCCTCCCGAGCGGCTTTCTTT.

The chain links TRBV5-1 to TRBJ2-3, with 10 positions matching TRBD2. Germline V gives CDR1 SGHRS, CDR2 YFSETQ. The CDR3 is 16 amino acids. The junction had 8 bases not matched to a gene; V was cut back by 0 bases and J by 7 bases. CDR3 nucleotide sequence: TGCGCCAGCAGCTTGGCTCCAGCGGGAGGGCCGAATACGCAGTATTTT. This codes for CASSLAPAGGPNTQYF.

The CDR3 is CASSIDRGMNGYTF. DNA for the CDR3: TGTGCCAGCAGCATAGACAGGGGAATGAATGGCTACACCTTC. The chain uses TRBV7-8 and TRBJ1-2; 8 positions match TRBD1. This CDR3 contains 14 residues. CDR1 is SGHVS, CDR2 FQNEAQ, per germline. The V gene end was trimmed by 5 bases and the J gene end by 6 bases; junction bases not matched to a gene: 8.